Following are 18 T cell receptor beta chains from one sample sequenced in a study of cytomegalovirus exposure and HLA in healthy donors. PCR primers comprised 60 Vbeta and 13 Jbeta primers. The table came from immunoSEQ multiplex PCR; TCRdb's copy has only in-frame clones and leaves some out. The sample carries some 150,000 clones, about 77% recorded once. The sequencing input was PBMCs. All receptors derive from a woman aged 40 to 55 in good health and CMV-seronegative.

In its sample, this clone was seen once. The chain employs TRBV7-2 and TRBJ2-3; possible D gene TRBD2, 7 bases. The CDR3 extends over 16 amino acids. Germline CDR1 and CDR2: SGHTA and FQGNSA. The V and J ends lost 1 base and 2 bases respectively, with 13 bases between them. CDR3 bases: TGTGCCAGCAGCTTAGTCGCGGGGGCACCCACAGATACGCAGTATTTT. Translated: CASSLVAGAPTDTQYF. Full variable domain (outside the CDR3, taken from reference TRBV7-2 and TRBJ2-3): GAGVSQSPSNKVTEKGKDVELRCDPISGHTALYWYRQSLGQGLEFLIYFQGNSAPDKSGLPSDRFSAERTGGSVSTLTIQRTQQEDSAVYLCASSLVAGAPTDTQYFGPGTRLTVL.

This clone was observed a single time. The chain uses TRBV7-2 and TRBJ2-1; a possible D gene is TRBD2 (6 bases). Per the germline V gene, CDR1 is SGHTA and CDR2 is FQGNSA. V lost 5 bases and J 4 bases, leaving 9 bases between the germline ends. The CDR3 contains 13 residues. The chain's CDR3 is CASSDGSYNEQFF. DNA of the CDR3: TGTGCCAGCAGCGACGGGAGTTACAATGAGCAGTTCTTC.

The chain carries TRBV5-5 and TRBJ2-5, with TRBD2 identical over 7 bases. The germline gives CDR1 SGHKS, CDR2 YYEKEE (reference sequence). CDR3 length: 12 amino acids. The CDR3 bases are TGTGCAACGGGGGGAAACCAAGAGACCCAGTACTTC. This codes for CATGGNQETQYF. The variable domain in full, completed from reference TRBV5-5 and TRBJ2-5, reads DAGVTQSPTHLIKTRGQQVTLRCSPISGHKSVSWYQQVLGQGPQFIFQYYEKEERGRGNFPDRFSARQFPNYSSELNVNALLLGDSALYLCATGGNQETQYFGPGTRLLVL.

The V gene is TRBV10-3, the J gene TRBJ2-2, with D perhaps matching TRBD2 (7 bases). This CDR3 spans 16 amino acids. Germline V gene lookup returns CDR1 ENHRY and CDR2 SYGVKD. V was clipped by 3 bases and J by 1 base, with 12 bases between them. The CDR3 here is CAISDPRGLNTGELFF. As DNA, the CDR3 is TGTGCCATCAGTGACCCGCGGGGGCTGAACACCGGGGAGCTGTTTTTT.

The chain has TRBV13 and TRBJ2-5; 7 bases are a match to TRBD1. CDR1 is PRHDT, CDR2 FYEKMQ, per germline (reference sequence). This CDR3 has 18 amino acids. Trimming at V came to 5 bases and at J to 0 bases, leaving 15 bases not matched to a gene. CDR3 nucleotides: TGTGCCAGCAGCCCCAAACCCGGGACAGCCTATTACCAAGAGACCCAGTACTTC. Translated: CASSPKPGTAYYQETQYF.

The V call is TRBV7-9, the J call TRBJ1-4; 8 bases line up with TRBD1. The germline V gene has CDR1 SEHNR and CDR2 FQNEAQ (reference sequence). The V and J ends lost 3 bases and 8 bases, in that order; junction bases with no gene match: 14. There are 17 residues in the CDR3. Written as DNA, the CDR3 is TGTGCCAGCAGCTTCGGACAGGGCCGGGCCGCATGGGAAAAACTGTTTTTT. Translation: CASSFGQGRAAWEKLFF.

In its sample, this clone was seen a few times. The chain links TRBV4-3 to TRBJ1-2; possibly TRBD1 for D (6 bases). The V gene lost 1 base and the J gene lost 6 bases, with 12 bases spanning the gap. Germline CDR1 LGHNA, CDR2 YSLEER. The CDR3 spans 14 residues. The CDR3 nucleotides are TGCGCCAGCAGCCAAGTGACAGGCACTCATGGCTACACCTTC. As protein: CASSQVTGTHGYTF.

This clone was seen only a few times. The chain has TRBV6-5 and TRBJ2-1, with 7 bases identical to TRBD1. The germline V gene encodes CDR1 MNHEY and CDR2 SVGAGI. This CDR3 comprises 13 residues. Losses at the gene ends were 6 bases for V and 2 bases for J; bases not matched to a gene: 1. The CDR3: CASSGTAYNEQFF. CDR3 coding DNA: TGTGCCAGCAGCGGGACAGCCTACAATGAGCAGTTCTTC.

This chain joins TRBV27 and TRBJ1-1; D remains ambiguous. The CDR3 covers 15 residues. Trimming removed 5 bases from V and 4 bases from J, with 17 bases in between. Per germline, CDR1 MNHEY and CDR2 SMNVEV (reference sequence). CDR3 nucleotide sequence: TGTGCCAGCAGTCCCCTAAGGGCGGGGAGCACTGAAGCTTTCTTT. Protein product: CASSPLRAGSTEAFF.

The J gene is TRBJ2-2, the V gene TRBV2; 7 bases align to TRBD1. The CDR3 consists of 15 residues. V gave up 0 bases and J gave up 3 bases; unmatched junction bases: 1. Per germline, CDR1 SNHLY and CDR2 FYNNEI. The CDR3 DNA reads TGTGCCAGCAGTGAAGCGACAGGGTACACCGGGGAGCTGTTTTTT. Translated, it gives CASSEATGYTGELFF.

This clone was counted between two and nine times. The chain joins TRBV7-9 to TRBJ1-2; 7 bases agree with TRBD1. CDR1 SEHNR and CDR2 FQNEAQ come from the germline V gene (reference sequence). The CDR3 consists of 16 residues. V lost 5 bases and J lost 5; bases outside the gene matches: 14. Here the CDR3 reads CASSLVSGGVRYGYTF. The CDR3 DNA sequence: TGTGCCAGCAGCCTCGTCTCAGGGGGAGTGCGATATGGCTACACCTTC. Based on the CDR3 plus reference TRBV7-9 and TRBJ1-2, the full variable domain is DTGVSQNPRHKITKRGQNVTFRCDPISEHNRLYWYRQTLGQGPEFLTYFQNEAQLEKSRLLSDRFSAERPKGSFSTLEIQRTEQGDSAMYLCASSLVSGGVRYGYTFGSGTRLTVV.

This chain joins TRBV11-2 and TRBJ1-5; a possible D gene is TRBD1 (6 bases). With 1 base removed from V and 9 bases from J, the gap between germline ends came to 13 bases. The CDR3 is made up of 14 amino acids. Germline CDR1 reads SGHAT; CDR2 reads FQNNGV. CDR3 sequence: CASSLGGGRGPQHF. The CDR3 nucleotides read TGTGCCAGCAGCTTAGGGGGGGGCCGAGGGCCCCAGCATTTT.

Concerning this clone itself: One junction end does not reproduce the germline sequence, and a read error may be involved. CDR3 nucleotide sequence: TGTTCCAGCAGCTTAAGTCCCCGGGTTATCACCGGGGAGCTGTTTTTT. Translating it yields CSSSLSPRVITGELFF. This chain connects TRBV7-9 to TRBJ2-2; D is ambiguous. CDR3 length: 16 residues. Germline V gene data show CDR1 as SEHNR and CDR2 as FQNEAQ (reference sequence).

This chain links TRBV6-6 with TRBJ2-7; D possibly corresponds to TRBD2 (6 bases). V was trimmed by 5 bases and J by 0 bases, leaving 11 bases between them. This CDR3 has 14 residues. Germline V gives CDR1 MNHNY, CDR2 SVGAGI (reference sequence). In DNA, the CDR3 is TGTGCCAGCAGTCCGGGACTTGCCTCCTACGAGCAGTACTTC. Translation: CASSPGLASYEQYF.

The gene calls are TRBV6-5 and TRBJ2-7; TRBD1 aligns across 7 bases. The CDR3 runs 15 residues. Germline CDR1 MNHEY, CDR2 SVGAGI. V lost 0 bases and J lost 0; bases outside the gene matches: 2. CDR3 sequence (DNA): TGTGCCAGCAGTTACTCGACAGGGTACTCCTACGAGCAGTACTTC. It specifies CASSYSTGYSYEQYF.

This chain connects TRBV27 to TRBJ1-2; no definite D call. This CDR3 spans 16 amino acids. Trimming took 6 bases from V and 5 from J, leaving 22 bases between them. Germline CDR1 and CDR2: MNHEY and SMNVEV (reference sequence). For the CDR3, the DNA is TGTGCCAGCAGACCTGGGAGTAGCCTGGGTATGTATGGCTACACCTTC. Protein product: CASRPGSSLGMYGYTF.

The genes are TRBV29-1 and TRBJ2-1; TRBD1 is a possible D gene (6 bases). V lost 1 base and J 6 bases, leaving 13 bases between the germline ends. The CDR3 runs 14 residues. Germline V gene lookup returns CDR1 SQVTM and CDR2 ANQGSEA. Written as DNA, the CDR3 is TGCAGCGTTGAAGGACAGGTCTGGTTCAATGAGCAGTTCTTC. It is translated as CSVEGQVWFNEQFF.

V is TRBV7-3 and J is TRBJ2-5; TRBD2 matches 7 bases. Germline assignment: CDR1 SGHTA and CDR2 FQGTGA. The CDR3 totals 14 residues. J gave up 2 bases and V 4 bases, and 4 bases lay outside the gene matches. The CDR3 nucleotides read TGTGCCAGCAGCTGGGGGGGGAGTCAAGAGACCCAGTACTTC. Translation gives CASSWGGSQETQYF.